One sample yielded the 28 T cell receptor beta chains listed below, sequenced in a study of blood T cell repertoires in COVID-19. Profiled with immunoSEQ multiplex PCR; TCRdb holds only in-frame clones, not every one. The data contain just over 250,000 clones, about 90% of them singletons. The sequenced material came from peripheral blood. Receptors originate from a woman between 70 and 85 years old with COVID-19, enrolled during active disease.

The chain uses TRBV7-2 and TRBJ2-7; D is possibly TRBD1 (5 bases). The CDR3 loop spans 15 amino acids. Between the trimmed V and J ends, which lost 5 bases and 0 bases, there was a span of 14 bases. Per germline, CDR1 SGHTA and CDR2 FQGNSA. The CDR3 sequence: CASSGAGPSSYEQYF. CDR3 DNA: TGTGCCAGCAGCGGAGCAGGGCCAAGCTCCTACGAGCAGTACTTC.

The chain combines TRBV5-5 with TRBJ1-2; D ambiguous. The CDR3 extends over 14 amino acids. Germline V CDR1 and CDR2: SGHKS, YYEKEE (reference sequence). With 2 bases removed from V and 4 bases from J, the gap between germline ends came to 12 bases. The CDR3 DNA follows: TGTGCCAGCAGCTTAAAGGAAGCGGGCTATGGCTACACCTTC. Translating it yields CASSLKEAGYGYTF.

V is TRBV7-2 and J is TRBJ2-5; 7 bases agree with TRBD2. The V gene's germline CDR1 is SGHTA and CDR2 FQGNSA. V shed 5 bases, J shed 0 bases, and the junction held 9 bases outside the gene matches. The CDR3 length is 16 residues. The CDR3 loop reads CASSPWGGGNQETQYF. The CDR3 nucleotides are TGTGCCAGCAGCCCCTGGGGGGGAGGAAACCAAGAGACCCAGTACTTC.

V is TRBV5-1 and J is TRBJ2-1; TRBD2 matches 9 bases. Germline lookup yields CDR1 SGHRS and CDR2 YFSETQ. The J segment lost 3 bases and the V segment lost 0 bases, leaving 4 bases of the junction unmatched. The CDR3 loop spans 16 amino acids. The CDR3 loop reads CASSLDGGRVYNEQFF. CDR3 in DNA: TGCGCCAGCAGCTTGGACGGCGGGAGGGTCTACAATGAGCAGTTCTTC.

This chain links TRBV6-1 with TRBJ1-1; 10 nucleotides match TRBD1. Germline V gives CDR1 MNHNS, CDR2 SASEGT. J gave up 5 bases and V 3 bases, and 9 bases lay outside the gene matches. There are 16 residues in the CDR3. CDR3 nucleotides: TGTGCCAGCAGTGAGGGATGGGACAGGGGAGGAACTGAAGCTTTCTTT. It translates to CASSEGWDRGGTEAFF.

This clone was picked up a small number of times. The V and J genes are TRBV7-3 and TRBJ1-2; D is ambiguous. This CDR3 region has 13 residues. Germline V gives CDR1 SGHTA, CDR2 FQGTGA. The V end lost 3 bases, the J end lost 7 bases, and 12 bases lay between the germline ends. CDR3 coding DNA: TGTGCCAGCAGCTTCCATGAGGAGGGTGGCTACACCTTC. This codes for CASSFHEEGGYTF.

This chain joins TRBV2 and TRBJ2-5; TRBD1 is a possible D gene (5 bases). V dropped 8 bases and J dropped 2 bases, with 15 bases sitting between them. CDR1 is SNHLY, CDR2 FYNNEI, per germline. This CDR3 contains 14 residues. The CDR3 spells CASFGRYRQETQYF. In nucleotides, the CDR3 is TGTGCCAGCTTTGGCAGATACAGGCAAGAGACCCAGTACTTC.

This clone showed up just once. The V gene is TRBV7-9, the J gene TRBJ2-1, with 7 bases fitting TRBD1. The J segment lost 8 bases and the V segment lost 7 bases, leaving 8 bases of the junction unmatched. Germline V gene sequence: CDR1 SEHNR, CDR2 FQNEAQ (reference sequence). There are 13 residues in the CDR3. CDR3 sequence: CASTRQGPDEQFF. The CDR3 bases are TGTGCCAGCACCCGACAGGGCCCGGATGAGCAGTTCTTC.

This clone has more than one count but fewer than ten. The chain recombines TRBV7-9 with TRBJ2-7, with D tentatively TRBD2 (6 bases). The germline V gene encodes CDR1 SEHNR and CDR2 FQNEAQ (reference sequence). This CDR3 contains 14 residues. The V and J ends lost 8 bases and 2 bases respectively, with 16 bases between them. The CDR3 DNA is TGTGCCAGCGCCACGAGCGGGCGCACCTACGAGCAGTACTTC. Translated: CASATSGRTYEQYF.

This clone was seen a few times. One end of the junction does not line up with germline, which may come from a read error. This chain joins TRBV19 and TRBJ1-4, with 7 bases aligning to TRBD1. Germline CDR1 is LNHDA and CDR2 is SQIVND (reference sequence). The CDR3 totals 15 residues. As DNA, the CDR3 is TGTGCCAGTAGTCTAGAACAGGGGTTAAAGGAAAAACTGTTTTTT. Its protein product is CASSLEQGLKEKLFF.

The chain links TRBV19 to TRBJ2-7; 9 bases align to TRBD2. Per the germline V gene, CDR1 is LNHDA and CDR2 is SQIVND (reference sequence). Trimming cost V 7 bases and J 6 bases; bases outside gene matches: 13. This CDR3 has 15 amino acids. Here the CDR3 reads CASNRGTAGGGEQYF. The CDR3, as DNA: TGTGCCAGTAACCGAGGCACAGCGGGAGGCGGCGAGCAGTACTTC.

The chain carries TRBV19 and TRBJ1-3; no reliable D call. The V and J ends lost 6 bases and 2 bases respectively, with 17 bases between them. CDR1 and CDR2 (germline): LNHDA, SQIVND (reference sequence). The CDR3 is made up of 16 amino acids. Written as DNA, the CDR3 is TGTGCCAGTAGCTCCCTTCAGGATGATACTGGAAACACCATATATTTT. Protein: CASSSLQDDTGNTIYF.

V is TRBV7-3 and J is TRBJ2-2; a possible D gene is TRBD1 (6 bases). Germline CDR1 reads SGHTA; CDR2 reads FQGTGA. Trimming removed 0 bases at V and 7 bases at J, with 12 bases between. The CDR3 length is 15 residues. The CDR3 loop reads CASSLTTGDGGELFF. DNA of the CDR3: TGTGCCAGCAGCTTAACGACAGGAGACGGCGGGGAGCTGTTTTTT. The full variable domain, in which reference TRBV7-3 and TRBJ2-2 provide the parts outside the CDR3, is GAGVSQTPSNKVTEKGKYVELRCDPISGHTALYWYRQSLGQGPEFLIYFQGTGAADDSGLPNDRFFAVRPEGSVSTLKIQRTERGDSAVYLCASSLTTGDGGELFFGEGSRLTVL.

In regard to this clone: At the DNA level, this CDR3 is encoded by other sequences in the same sample as well. The J gene is TRBJ2-1, the V gene TRBV5-1; possible D gene TRBD2, 5 bases. CDR1 and CDR2 (germline): SGHRS, YFSETQ. The CDR3 has 14 residues. The V end lost 0 bases, the J end lost 3 bases, and 7 bases lay between the germline ends. Here the CDR3 DNA reads TGCGCCAGCAGCTTGGACGCGGGCTACAATGAGCAGTTCTTC. Its translation: CASSLDAGYNEQFF.

The chain employs TRBV19 and TRBJ2-4, with 8 bases aligning to TRBD1. The CDR3 consists of 16 residues. The V segment lost 7 bases and the J segment 1 base; nucleotides outside the gene matches: 9. Germline CDR1 reads LNHDA; CDR2 reads SQIVND (reference sequence). In DNA form, the CDR3 reads TGTGCCAGTAACCCAGGGGGCCGTTTTGCCAAAAACATTCAGTACTTC. Encoded protein: CASNPGGRFAKNIQYF.

The chain employs TRBV23-1 and TRBJ1-5; tentatively, D is TRBD1 (5 bases). TRBV23-1 is an ORF; its function is uncertain. V was clipped by 0 bases and J by 0 bases, with 15 bases between them. This CDR3 has 18 amino acids. CDR3 in amino acids: CASSQSTREECSNQPQHF. CDR3 nucleotide sequence: TGCGCCAGCAGTCAATCGACCAGGGAGGAGTGTAGCAATCAGCCCCAGCATTTT.

This clone was seen just once. The chain uses TRBV27 and TRBJ1-2; D is unresolved. Trimming left V 0 bases short and J 7 bases short, with 12 bases between. The CDR3 length is 14 residues. Germline V CDR1 and CDR2: MNHEY, SMNVEV (reference sequence). The CDR3 sequence is CASSLSGVSSGYTF. The CDR3 DNA reads TGTGCCAGCAGTTTATCTGGAGTTTCCAGTGGCTACACCTTC.

CDR3 loop: CASSPAGTGKNTEAFF. Here the CDR3 DNA reads TGCGCCAGCAGCCCTGCCGGGACAGGGAAGAACACTGAAGCTTTCTTT. This rearrangement joins TRBV4-1 to TRBJ1-1; 9 bases map to TRBD1. CDR1 is MGHRA, CDR2 YSYEKL, per germline. The CDR3 consists of 16 residues. V shed 4 bases, J shed 1 base, and the junction held 7 bases outside the gene matches.

The chain has TRBV19 and TRBJ1-1; a weak D match, TRBD1 (6 bases). The germline V and J ends were trimmed by 5 bases and 5 bases, with 12 bases remaining between them. Per germline, CDR1 LNHDA and CDR2 SQIVND (reference sequence). The CDR3 loop spans 13 amino acids. DNA of the CDR3: TGTGCCAGTAGTTTACAGGGTCAAACTGAAGCTTTCTTT. Translation: CASSLQGQTEAFF.

V is TRBV3-1 (or the pseudogene TRBV3-2) and J is TRBJ2-1, with TRBD2 as a possible D gene (6 bases). The CDR3 covers 14 residues. The V end was cut by 8 bases, the J end by 9 bases, with 20 bases between. Per germline, CDR1 LGHDT and CDR2 YNNKEL (reference sequence). The DNA of the CDR3 is TGTGCCAGCGTACCTGGTGGGAGGTTGAGTGAGCAGTTCTTC. This encodes CASVPGGRLSEQFF.

The genes are TRBV7-9 and TRBJ2-3; 7 bases fit TRBD1. The CDR3 is made up of 16 amino acids. Germline trimming cut 4 bases from V and 3 bases from J; bases unmatched to any gene: 10. Germline values: CDR1 SEHNR, CDR2 FQNEAQ (reference sequence). CDR3 sequence: CASSSGDRVGTDTQYF. DNA for the CDR3: TGTGCCAGCAGCTCCGGAGACAGGGTCGGGACAGATACGCAGTATTTT. Full variable domain (rest looked up from reference TRBV7-9 and TRBJ2-3): DTGVSQNPRHKITKRGQNVTFRCDPISEHNRLYWYRQTLGQGPEFLTYFQNEAQLEKSRLLSDRFSAERPKGSFSTLEIQRTEQGDSAMYLCASSSGDRVGTDTQYFGPGTRLTVL.

The J gene is TRBJ2-7, the V gene TRBV11-3; possibly TRBD1 for D (5 bases). Germline V gene data show CDR1 as SGHNT and CDR2 as YENEEA. V lost 1 base, J lost 5 bases, and 12 bases lay in between. The CDR3 length is 14 residues. The CDR3 DNA reads as TGTGCCAGCAGCTTAGGCCAGGGTTCCCACGAGCAGTACTTC. Protein: CASSLGQGSHEQYF.

The V gene is TRBV24-1, the J gene TRBJ2-5; tentative D call: TRBD2 (5 bases). The CDR3 extends over 14 amino acids. Trimming took off 3 bases at V and 1 base at J, with 8 bases between the two ends. Germline V CDR1 and CDR2: KGHDR, SFDVKD. CDR3 in amino acids: CATSDLASQETQYF. The CDR3 DNA follows: TGTGCCACCAGTGATCTAGCCTCCCAAGAGACCCAGTACTTC.

As for this clone: Additional DNA sequences in this sample encode the identical CDR3. This rearrangement joins TRBV19 to TRBJ1-1; no clear D gene. The CDR3 has 14 amino acids. Trimming cost V 2 bases and J 5 bases, with 12 bases left between them. Germline V gene sequence: CDR1 LNHDA, CDR2 SQIVND (reference sequence). The CDR3 sequence: CASSISPTGTEAFF. The DNA for the CDR3 is TGTGCCAGTAGTATAAGCCCCACTGGTACTGAAGCTTTCTTT.

The rearrangement links TRBV25-1 to TRBJ2-6, with D tentatively TRBD1 (6 bases). The CDR3 runs to 14 residues. From germline, CDR1 is MGHDK and CDR2 SYGVNS. Trimming stripped 4 bases from V and 8 bases from J, with 12 bases between. The CDR3 DNA is TGTGCCAGCAGTGCTTTGACAGGTCCCAACGTCCTGACTTTC. Residues: CASSALTGPNVLTF.

Only a few counts were recorded for this clone. V and J are TRBV19 and TRBJ2-7; no firm D call. Germline CDR1 and CDR2: LNHDA and SQIVND (reference sequence). This CDR3 has 11 amino acids. Deletions cut 5 bases from V and 2 bases from J, with 4 bases between. DNA for the CDR3: TGTGCCAGTAGTTCCACCTACGAGCAGTACTTC. It yields the protein CASSSTYEQYF.

The chain is built from TRBV25-1 and TRBJ2-1, with 10 bases that match TRBD2. In germline, CDR1 is MGHDK, CDR2 SYGVNS. The ends lost 4 bases at V and 4 bases at J; junction bases unmatched: 4. There are 15 residues in the CDR3. The CDR3 loop reads CASSATSGTYNEQFF. The DNA for the CDR3 is TGTGCCAGCAGTGCCACTAGCGGGACGTACAATGAGCAGTTCTTC.

The gene calls are TRBV6-5 and TRBJ1-4, with 8 bases that match TRBD1. In germline, CDR1 is MNHEY, CDR2 SVGAGI. The CDR3 is 15 amino acids. Trimming at V came to 9 bases and at J to 5 bases, leaving 11 bases not matched to a gene. CDR3 nucleotides: TGTGCCAGTTCCCTACTCAGGGGGCCGAATGAAAAACTGTTTTTT. It translates to CASSLLRGPNEKLFF.